This T cell receptor beta chain came from a study of CD8+ T cells in alopecia areata. Across the whole study: Spontaneously alopecic C3H/HeJ graft donors, roughly 6-13 months old, gave skin to approximately 6-10-week-old female C3H/HeJ mice.

cDNA serving as the sequencing template came from extracted, reverse transcribed RNA. Some clones are missing from TCRdb's copy, which holds only in-frame ones; the method was immunoSEQ multiplex PCR. The sample presents 7,500 to 10,000 clones, none singletons. This clone was seen repeatedly, ten times or more. Mouse gene names and germline throughout. Cells pooled from cutaneous lymph nodes were sorted on CD4, CD8alpha, NKG2D, NKG2ACE and other markers. The material sequenced was CD8+ T cells sorted from a lymph node. The receptor comes from a C3H/HeJ mouse with alopecia areata. The MHC haplotype recorded for the strain is H2-k.

CDR3 DNA, as far as it was read: TGTGCCAGCAGTCCCGACAGGGAT. Translation: CASSPDRD. The entire CDR3 sequence reads CASSPDRDEQYF. The J gene is TRBJ2-7, the V gene TRBV14, with 7 bases fitting TRBD1. The read is 4 residues too short to cover the CDR3 end, so that end is filled in from the germline J gene. This CDR3 contains 12 residues. Germline V lookup: CDR1 SGHDT, CDR2 FRDEAV.